This T cell receptor (beta chain) was recovered during a study of cytomegalovirus exposure and HLA in healthy donors (dated by TCRdb to about 2017). In terms of the full investigation: An earlier analysis of approximately 640 of the donors reported roughly 300 Gb of sequence data and 117 million unique TCR beta sequences from some 180 million T cells. The T cell repertoires of 666 subjects were profiled by immunosequencing and related to cytomegalovirus serostatus. Across some 400 genotyped donors of the cohort, an average of about 220,000 unique TCR beta nucleotide sequences per donor were sequenced, and 15% to 20% of those sequences were non-productive. Roughly 5 DR-DQ haplotypes were treated as single units for association and clustering because of strong linkage in the cohort. All discovery cohort repertoires had been generated on a single sequencing platform. An early release covering 500 to 750 HLA-typed donors comprised 300 to 350 gigabases of sequencing data and some 79 million unique TCR sequences. To predict cytomegalovirus infection status, the study brought together high-throughput TCR immunosequencing, statistical association of individual TCRs with disease status, and machine learning. The genetic ancestry cluster associated with self-reported Caucasian donors included 80% to 90% of the approximately 400 genotyped donors. In a later analysis, previously published TCR beta repertoires from 666 donors were re-analyzed and high-resolution HLA genotyping was added so that TCR occurrence patterns could be studied. In addition to the first cohort of several hundred subjects, a separate validation cohort of 120 different subjects was used. Typing coverage differed by locus: A, B, C, DRB1 and DQB1 were typed in roughly 629-640 donors, DQA1 in about 500, DPA1 in over 600, and DPB1 in just under 490. A later genetic analysis used genome-wide SNP genotypes for 398 of the 666 donors, treating that subset as a discovery cohort. The study aimed to test whether signatures of past pathogen exposure could be identified by cataloging public T cell receptors. An earlier analysis of 450 to 750 of the donors used high-throughput TCR beta sequencing to judge whether each TCR beta V gene segment behaved as functional or pseudogenic. HLA typing covered class I and class II loci at four-digit resolution. Rather than drawing on any new phenotypic data, the later analysis identified candidate immune exposures from TCR beta sequences and the way those sequences occurred across donors. Donor age, sex, ethnicity and CMV serostatus were compiled alongside the repertoire data. Results the study describes overall, beyond this receptor: An earlier analysis of some 590 of the donors showed that most TCR beta V segments appeared in productive rearrangements either about 87% or about 30% of the time, which broadly matched IMGT annotations. The sequencing pipeline was judged likely to have produced a cluster of highly shared sequence variants as a technical artifact. The study listed 150 to 200 TCR beta chains as associated with cytomegalovirus. Several of the top co-occurrence clusters appeared to be linked to parvovirus B19, influenza, CMV and Epstein-Barr virus, according to a later analysis. Roughly uniform sequencing depth across donors was assumed in presence/absence analyses, although this assumption may not hold. A few of the identified cytomegalovirus-associated TCR beta chains were confirmed in vitro to be specific for cytomegalovirus antigens. Because counts were too low, about 18 rarely observed V segments, including chromosome 9 orphons, were left out of the earlier analysis of roughly 600 of the donors. According to a later analysis, most CMV-associated TCR beta chains appeared to be HLA-restricted, and the HLA associations seemed to be driven largely by CMV exposure. At a false discovery rate of 0.05, a later analysis linked some 17,000 TCR beta sequences to specific HLA alleles. An association between a missense DCLRE1C variant and V-gene and J-gene trimming of TCR beta chains was found in a later genetic analysis and replicated in an independent cohort. Compared with the 666-donor mean, donors in an Asian-associated ancestry cluster had fewer N-insertions in productive TCRs, according to a later genetic analysis. A later analysis found that TCR association rates varied across HLA loci, with DRB1 alleles showing the most associated TCRs and HLA-C alleles the fewest. According to the authors, the approach could potentially be generalized to other disease states and immunological phenotypes. A further reported finding was that TCR beta sequences accurately predicted the HLA-A and HLA-B alleles for most subjects in the first cohort. In both the original and validation cohorts, the classifier was reported to diagnose cytomegalovirus status with high specificity and sensitivity. While some public TCRs were present in many individuals, most TCR sequences turned up only very rarely across donors. Assigning TCR associations to individual alleles was difficult when HLA alleles, especially DR and DQ, strongly co-occurred. In a later analysis, HLA-associated TCR beta chains were found to be more clonally expanded and to have lower generation probabilities than equally common non-associated chains. Immune exposure information for the cohort was limited to CMV serostatus. This cohort had only TCR beta chains sequenced, and the lack of alpha or paired-chain data limited which features could be detected. HLA typing was unavailable for some donors at each locus, so association tests used only the typed subset. Linkage disequilibrium might explain the correlated functional status among segregating V segments, but an unknown experimental factor could not be excluded.

The cohort was made up of approximately 670 healthy bone marrow donors. Cohort members were all nominally healthy when sampled, although unrecorded immune exposures were likely present. The donor tested CMV seropositive and was one of the 289 seropositive cohort members. A peripheral blood sample was provided by each donor, and peripheral blood mononuclear cells were used for TCR beta sequencing. The Qiagen DNeasy Blood Extraction Kit was used to extract genomic DNA from the blood cell samples. The protocol used for the library was the immunoSEQ multiplex PCR assay. A mixture of 60 forward primers for TCR Vbeta segments and 13 reverse primers for TCR Jbeta segments was used in the multiplex PCR. A multiplex PCR assay on genomic DNA amplified the CDR3 region of rearranged TCR beta genes. On the Illumina HiSeq System, the amplified TCR beta libraries were sequenced as 87-base-pair reads. Per the authors' processing: A later analysis counted about 80 million unique TCR beta chains across the approximately 700 repertoires, and approximately 11 million of these chains were shared by at least two donors. Raw reads were error-corrected and collapsed into unique sequences by a nearest-neighbor algorithm in which closely related sequences were merged to remove PCR and sequencing errors. CDR3 sequences were aligned to IMGT reference sequences to assign V, D and J gene segments. For a sequence to be retained, a match of at least six nucleotides to both a V gene segment and a J gene segment was required. A rearrangement was called productive if the CDR3 had no stop codons and remained in frame with V and J, and every other rearrangement was called non-productive. CDR3 was defined by IMGT convention, running from the second conserved V-encoded cysteine to the conserved J-encoded phenylalanine. The earlier analysis of about 590 of the donors excluded sequences that lacked an unambiguous match to a single V gene segment. An earlier analysis of a few hundred of the donors classified V segments as functional when productive rearrangements were above 56.7% and as segregating when the standard deviation between donors was above 5%. A statistical classification framework was built for diagnosing cytomegalovirus status from the catalog of TCR beta chain sequences. In a later analysis, V and J genes were assigned by comparing TCR nucleotide sequences against IMGT/GENE-DB human TR gene sequences. In a later analysis, CDR3 sequences and most-parsimonious VDJ recombination scenarios were assigned using the TCRdist pipeline. A later analysis defined each TCR beta chain by its CDR3 amino acid sequence plus V-gene family, and excluded reads lacking a unique V-gene family. In a later analysis, around 650 highly shared, low-generation-probability nucleotide sequences were removed to address suspected cross-contamination and a sequencing artifact. A later analysis calculated a clonal expansion index for each public chain from normalized within-repertoire ranks of inferred template counts. Generation probabilities in a later analysis came from a VDJ recombination model fitted to out-of-frame rearrangements, and those results were checked against IGoR. A later analysis scored TCR-TCR, TCR-HLA and TCR-CMV co-occurrence with hypergeometric tests, applying a repertoire-size bias correction to TCR pairs. A later analysis estimated false discovery rates by permuting HLA or CMV assignments 20 times. In a later analysis, co-occurring TCRs were grouped using DBSCAN, with TCRdist sequence similarity added in when clustering inside HLA-allele-positive subsets. Co-occurrence clustering excluded repertoires with fewer than 30,000 or more than 120,000 public chains, plus five with anomalous nucleotide sharing. TCRdb took this table from immuneACCESS and kept in-frame rearrangements with V and J called. Such tables lack part of the clones; where checked against another copy, unresolved V genes explain under half of the gap, and the rest is unexplained. For V, J and clone size, that table is used; D and trimming come from the DNA. Recorded for this sample are about 180,000 clones; just over 75% of them occurred a single time. The ten top clones hold approximately 1.5% of the sample.

About this clone itself: This clone's antigen is unknown. No base qualities exist here, and no much larger clone lies one base off it.

The receptor's source is a woman aged 25 to 39 in good health and CMV-seropositive. Sequenced material: PBMCs.

The sequenced DNA: TGTGCCAGCAGCCTTACAGGGGAGAATAATGAAAAACTGTTTTTT. This encodes CASSLTGENNEKLFF. The chain uses TRBV5-4 and TRBJ1-4, and TRBD1 aligns with 7 junction nucleotides. Ends trimmed: V by 4 bases, J by 4 bases; bases unmatched to a gene: 7. The CDR3 contains 15 residues, cysteine and phenylalanine counted. The entry retains the CDR3 DNA only, 45 bases that are in frame from base 1. Based on the germline V gene (reference sequence), the CDR1 and CDR2 sequences are SGHNT and YYREEE.